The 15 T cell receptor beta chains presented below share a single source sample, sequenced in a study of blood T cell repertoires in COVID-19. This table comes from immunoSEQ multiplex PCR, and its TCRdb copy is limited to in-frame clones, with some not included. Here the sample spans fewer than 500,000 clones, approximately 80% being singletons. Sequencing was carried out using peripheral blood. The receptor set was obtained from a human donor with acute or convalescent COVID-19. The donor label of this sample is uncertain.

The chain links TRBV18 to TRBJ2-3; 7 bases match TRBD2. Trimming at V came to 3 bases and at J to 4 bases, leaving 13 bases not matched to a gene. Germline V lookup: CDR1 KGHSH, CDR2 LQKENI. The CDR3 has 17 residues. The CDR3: CASSPLTSALVPDTQYF. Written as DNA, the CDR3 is TGTGCCAGCTCACCGCTAACTAGCGCCCTTGTCCCAGATACGCAGTATTTT.

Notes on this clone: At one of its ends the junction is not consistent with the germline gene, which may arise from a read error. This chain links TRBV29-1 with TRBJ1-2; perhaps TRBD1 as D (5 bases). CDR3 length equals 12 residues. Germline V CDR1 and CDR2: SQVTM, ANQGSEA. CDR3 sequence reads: CSVEGEPYGYTF. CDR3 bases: TGCAGCGTCGAAGGGGAGCCCTATGGCTACACCTTC.

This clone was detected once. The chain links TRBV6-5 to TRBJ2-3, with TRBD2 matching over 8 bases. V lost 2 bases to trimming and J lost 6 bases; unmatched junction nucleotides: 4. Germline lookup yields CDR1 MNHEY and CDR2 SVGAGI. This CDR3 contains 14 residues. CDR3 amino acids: CASSYGGGLDTQYF. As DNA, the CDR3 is TGTGCCAGCAGTTACGGCGGGGGGCTCGATACGCAGTATTTT.

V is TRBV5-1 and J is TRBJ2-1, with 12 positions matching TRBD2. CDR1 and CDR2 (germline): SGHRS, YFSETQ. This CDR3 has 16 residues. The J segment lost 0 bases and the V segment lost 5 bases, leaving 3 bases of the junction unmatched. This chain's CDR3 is CASRLTSGSSYNEQFF. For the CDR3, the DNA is TGCGCCAGCAGACTGACTAGCGGGAGCTCCTACAATGAGCAGTTCTTC.

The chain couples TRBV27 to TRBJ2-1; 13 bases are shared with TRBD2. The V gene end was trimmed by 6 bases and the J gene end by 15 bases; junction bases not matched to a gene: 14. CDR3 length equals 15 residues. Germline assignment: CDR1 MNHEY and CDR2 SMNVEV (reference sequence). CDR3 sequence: CASRGTGTSGALGFF. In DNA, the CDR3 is TGTGCCAGCAGAGGGACCGGGACTAGCGGGGCCTTAGGGTTCTTC.

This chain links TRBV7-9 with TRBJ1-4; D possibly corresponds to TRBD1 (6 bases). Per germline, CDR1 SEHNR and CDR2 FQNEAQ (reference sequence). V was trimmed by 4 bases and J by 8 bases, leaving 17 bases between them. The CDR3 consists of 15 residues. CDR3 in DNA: TGTGCCAGCAGCTCAGGGGCAGAGGGTTGGGAAAAACTGTTTTTT. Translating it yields CASSSGAEGWEKLFF.

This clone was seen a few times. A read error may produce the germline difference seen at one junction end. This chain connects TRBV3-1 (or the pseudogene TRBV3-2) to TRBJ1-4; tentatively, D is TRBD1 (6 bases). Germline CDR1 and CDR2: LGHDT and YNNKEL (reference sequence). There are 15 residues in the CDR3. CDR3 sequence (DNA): TGTGCCAGCAGCCCCTATTCAGGGGACCATGAAAGACTGTTTTTT. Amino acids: CASSPYSGDHERLFF.

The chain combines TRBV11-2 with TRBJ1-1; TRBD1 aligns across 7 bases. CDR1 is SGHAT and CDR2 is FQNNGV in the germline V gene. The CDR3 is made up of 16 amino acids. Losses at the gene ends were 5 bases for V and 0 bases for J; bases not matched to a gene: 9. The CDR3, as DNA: TGTGCCAGCAGCCCCGTAGGGGGCGCGGTGAACACTGAAGCTTTCTTT. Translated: CASSPVGGAVNTEAFF. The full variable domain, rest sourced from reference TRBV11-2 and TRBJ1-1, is EAGVAQSPRYKIIEKRQSVAFWCNPISGHATLYWYQQILGQGPKLLIQFQNNGVVDDSQLPKDRFSAERLKGVDSTLKIQPAKLEDSAVYLCASSPVGGAVNTEAFFGQGTRLTVV.

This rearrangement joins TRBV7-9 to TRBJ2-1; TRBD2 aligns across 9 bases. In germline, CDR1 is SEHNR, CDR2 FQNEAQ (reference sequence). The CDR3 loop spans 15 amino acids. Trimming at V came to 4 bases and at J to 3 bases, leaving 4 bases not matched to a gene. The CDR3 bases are TGTGCCAGCAGCTCAAGGACTAGCGTCTACAATGAGCAGTTCTTC. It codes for CASSSRTSVYNEQFF.

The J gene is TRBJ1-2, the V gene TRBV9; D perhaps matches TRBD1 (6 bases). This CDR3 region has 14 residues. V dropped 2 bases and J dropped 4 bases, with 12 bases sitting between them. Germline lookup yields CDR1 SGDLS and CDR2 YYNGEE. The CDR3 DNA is TGTGCCAGCAGCGTCACAGGGAAAGGCTATGGCTACACCTTC. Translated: CASSVTGKGYGYTF.

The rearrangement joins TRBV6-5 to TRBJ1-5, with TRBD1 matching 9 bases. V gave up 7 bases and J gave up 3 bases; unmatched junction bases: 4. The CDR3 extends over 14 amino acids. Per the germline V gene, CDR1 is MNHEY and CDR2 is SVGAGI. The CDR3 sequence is CASTRDRVNQPQHF. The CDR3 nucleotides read TGTGCCAGCACCCGGGACAGGGTCAATCAGCCCCAGCATTTT.

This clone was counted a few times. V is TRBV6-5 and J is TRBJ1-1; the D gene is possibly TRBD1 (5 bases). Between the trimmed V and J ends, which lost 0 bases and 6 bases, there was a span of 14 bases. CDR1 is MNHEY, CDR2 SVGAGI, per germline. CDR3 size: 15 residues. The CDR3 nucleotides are TGTGCCAGCAGTTACTCGCAGGGTTTGTTAGCTGAAGCTTTCTTT. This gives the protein CASSYSQGLLAEAFF.

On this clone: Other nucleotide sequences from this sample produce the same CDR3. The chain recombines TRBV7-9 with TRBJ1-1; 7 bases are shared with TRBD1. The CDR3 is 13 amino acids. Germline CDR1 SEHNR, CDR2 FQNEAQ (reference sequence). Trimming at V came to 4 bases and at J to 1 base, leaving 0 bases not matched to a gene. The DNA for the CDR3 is TGTGCCAGCAGCTGGACAGGGAACACTGAAGCTTTCTTT. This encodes CASSWTGNTEAFF.

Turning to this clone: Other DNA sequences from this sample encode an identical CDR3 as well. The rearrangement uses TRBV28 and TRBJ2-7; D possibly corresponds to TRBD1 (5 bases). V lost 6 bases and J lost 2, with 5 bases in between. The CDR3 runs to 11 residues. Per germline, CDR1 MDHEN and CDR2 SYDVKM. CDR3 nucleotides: TGTGCCAGCAGACAGGCCTACGAGCAGTACTTC. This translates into CASRQAYEQYF.

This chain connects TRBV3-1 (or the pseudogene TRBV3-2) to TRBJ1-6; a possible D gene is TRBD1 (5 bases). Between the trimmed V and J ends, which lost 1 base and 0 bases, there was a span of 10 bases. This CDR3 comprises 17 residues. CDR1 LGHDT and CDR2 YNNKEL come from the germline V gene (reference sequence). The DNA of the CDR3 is TGTGCCAGCAGCCAAGTGTACAGGTACTCCTATAATTCACCCCTCCACTTT. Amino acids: CASSQVYRYSYNSPLHF.